The source of this T cell receptor (beta chain) is a study of cytomegalovirus exposure and HLA in healthy donors. Study overall: Researchers previously reported finding 90 million to 120 million unique TCR beta sequences from about 179 million T cells. Clustering assigned 81% of the roughly 400 genotyped donors to the Caucasian-associated ancestry cluster. Study results and limitations: TCR sequences were mostly rare, though some public TCRs occurred in many donors. CMV serostatus was the only recorded immune exposure for donors.

Primers for the PCR totalled 60 Vbeta and 13 Jbeta. The assay was immunoSEQ multiplex PCR, and TCRdb's table has in-frame clones only and misses some. The sample comprises fewer than 200,000 clones, about 9.4% of which are singletons, and 1% to 1.5% rests with the top ten. Germline CDR1 and CDR2: MNHNS and SASEGT. This CDR3 is built from 15 residues. The V segment lost 2 bases and the J segment 0 bases; nucleotides outside the gene matches: 3. There are a few counts of this clone. No antigen is known for it. The chain is built from TRBV6-1 and TRBJ2-7; 8 positions agree with TRBD1. The TCR originated in a woman in her twenties or thirties in good health and CMV-seropositive. Sequencing used PBMCs. The CDR3 nucleotides are TGTGCCAGCAGTGAATGGGACAGGAGCTCCTACGAGCAGTACTTC. Amino acids: CASSEWDRSSYEQYF.